What follows is one T cell receptor (beta chain) and its context. Its antigen is unidentified. Sample-barcoded 5' priming and a J-beta primer mix drove a second PCR of 7 to 11 cycles. Each cDNA molecule received a tag from a template-switch adaptor that had 12 random nucleotides. Every sample gave at least 2.5 million paired-end reads containing CDR3. One entry per CDR3 protein results from TCRdb running MiXCR on the 5' RACE reads. The sample has around 1,700,000 distinct CDR3 sequences; approximately 28% are singletons. RNA extraction gave at least 5.5 micrograms of total RNA per sample. The sample belongs to a study of blood T cells in healthy people across ages. Points from the study as a whole: Per million T cells, TCR beta diversity dropped roughly linearly as age increased.

The V and J ends lost 7 bases and 3 bases respectively, with 6 bases between them. The germline CDR1 and CDR2 sequences are SEHNR and FQNEAQ (reference sequence). The CDR3 is 12 residues long. Material: blood. This rearrangement joins TRBV7-9 to TRBJ2-2; D not resolved. This TCR was sampled from a woman aged 30 to 39 in good health. CDR3 nucleotide sequence: TGTGCCAGCACCCCGTACACCGGGGAGCTGTTTTTT. Translated, it gives CASTPYTGELFF.